A selection of T cell receptor beta chains follows, all from one sample in a study of OX40 agonist ivuxolimab in advanced cancers. TCRdb keeps only in-frame clones here, not all; method: immunoSEQ multiplex PCR. Among fewer than 60,000 clones listed, 80% to 95% were seen once. The specimen comprised CD4+ or CD8+ T cells sorted from blood, sampled in a trial of the OX40 agonist ivuxolimab. The source of these receptors is an adult with an advanced solid tumor such as melanoma, head and neck, liver or kidney cancer. The CDR3 runs from the conserved cysteine through the conserved F or W.

>TRBV4-1|TRBJ1-1
CASSQVGRGGPEAFF
>TRBV5-1|TRBJ2-2
CASSLGARTGELFF
>TRBV6-1|TRBJ2-3
CASMVSGGQGDTQYF
>TRBV6-5|TRBJ1-6
CASTREGVHNSPLHF
>TRBV5-1|TRBJ2-7
CASSSPTSGSMGEQYF
>TRBV19|TRBJ2-5
CASSIRGQGREETQYF
>TRBV2|TRBJ1-1
CASSSGVLSTEAFF
>TRBV2|TRBJ2-3
CATATPADTQYF
>TRBV11-2|TRBJ2-3
CASSLGGVYTDTQYF
>TRBV6-1|TRBJ2-3
CASSSQGPSTDTQYF
>TRBV7-2|TRBJ2-7
CASSVGLAGVTYEQYF
>TRBV11-2|TRBJ2-5
CASSLLQGVGETQYF
>TRBV5-1|TRBJ2-7
CASRGVNRGYEQYF
>TRBV5-1|TRBJ2-7
CASSSTGTTYEQYF
>TRBV5-4|TRBJ2-7
CASSSTRYEQYF
>TRBV19|TRBJ1-5
CASTTGQGDQPQHF
>TRBV5-5|TRBJ2-3
CASSLGYGLAGGPEDTQYF
>TRBV9|TRBJ2-7
CASSVGRRGFYEQYF
>TRBV28|TRBJ2-5
CASNPPGRNQETQYF
>TRBV6-5|TRBJ1-2
CASSPPDTNYGYTF